These 14 T cell receptor beta chains were sequenced from one sample in a study of blood T cells in healthy people across ages. A second PCR, run for about 6 to 11 cycles, used a sample-barcoded 5' primer plus a J-beta primer mix. From the 5' RACE reads, TCRdb called clonotypes with MiXCR, one entry per CDR3 protein. The sample comprises roughly 1.4 million distinct CDR3 sequences, approximately 60% of which are singletons, and 6.7% rests with the top ten. Sequenced: blood. These receptors were obtained from a man between 18 and 35 years old in good health.

This clonotype is a singleton in its sample. The rearrangement uses TRBV27 and TRBJ2-1, with 8 bases that match TRBD1. CDR3 length: 16 residues. In germline, CDR1 is MNHEY, CDR2 SMNVEV (reference sequence). J was trimmed by 7 bases and V by 1 base; bases with no gene match: 9. The CDR3 region has the DNA TGTGCCAGCAGTTTATTGACCTGGACAGGGTCTAATGAGCAGTTCTTC. The encoded protein is CASSLLTWTGSNEQFF.

The chain uses TRBV4-1 and TRBJ2-7, with D maybe TRBD2 (6 bases). Trimming took 0 bases from V and 3 from J, leaving 12 bases between them. This CDR3 is 15 amino acids long. The germline V gene encodes CDR1 MGHRA and CDR2 YSYEKL. DNA of the CDR3: TGCGCCAGCAGCCAAGATTTGGAGGGACTCTACGAGCAGTACTTC. This gives the protein CASSQDLEGLYEQYF.

The table lists this clonotype with a few counts. The chain has TRBV4-2 and TRBJ2-7, with 7 bases lining up with TRBD2. V shed 0 bases, J shed 7 bases, and the junction held 6 bases outside the gene matches. The CDR3 is made up of 14 amino acids. Per the germline V gene, CDR1 is LGHNA and CDR2 is YNFKEQ. The CDR3 region has the DNA TGTGCCAGCAGCCAAGATGCTAGCGGAGTAGAGCAGTACTTC. This codes for CASSQDASGVEQYF.

This chain links TRBV4-1 with TRBJ1-2; D ambiguous. V was shortened by 1 base and J by 3 bases, with 12 bases between the two germline ends. Germline values: CDR1 MGHRA, CDR2 YSYEKL. The CDR3 is made up of 15 amino acids. The CDR3 DNA is TGCGCCAGCAGCCAAGTCGAAGGGAGGGACTATGGCTACACCTTC. The encoded protein is CASSQVEGRDYGYTF.

V gene TRBV10-1 combines with J gene TRBJ1-5; 7 positions agree with TRBD1. The CDR3 runs 15 residues. CDR1 and CDR2 (germline): WNHNN, SYGVQD (reference sequence). V lost 6 bases to trimming and J lost 8 bases; unmatched junction nucleotides: 13. As DNA, the CDR3 is TGCGCCAGCAGAGACAGGGCAGGTTCGTATGAGCCCCAGCATTTT. Translating it yields CASRDRAGSYEPQHF.

The chain employs TRBV11-2 and TRBJ2-2; possibly TRBD1 for D (6 bases). From germline, CDR1 is SGHAT and CDR2 FQNNGV. This CDR3 spans 14 amino acids. Trimming shortened V by 6 bases and J by 7 bases, and 15 bases separated the two germline ends. The CDR3 protein is CASRHTGYGGELFF. The CDR3 bases are TGTGCCAGCAGACATACAGGGTACGGCGGGGAGCTGTTTTTT. Together with reference TRBV11-2 and TRBJ2-2, the CDR3 gives the full variable domain: EAGVAQSPRYKIIEKRQSVAFWCNPISGHATLYWYQQILGQGPKLLIQFQNNGVVDDSQLPKDRFSAERLKGVDSTLKIQPAKLEDSAVYLCASRHTGYGGELFFGEGSRLTVL.

This clonotype turned up a few times. This chain uses TRBV6-1 with TRBJ2-1, with 7 bases aligning to TRBD2. J lost 5 bases, V lost 3 bases, and 4 bases had no gene match. Germline V lookup: CDR1 MNHNS, CDR2 SASEGT. The CDR3 consists of 14 residues. The CDR3 DNA is TGTGCCAGCAGTGAGCAGCGGGAAAACAATGAGCAGTTCTTC. This sequence encodes CASSEQRENNEQFF.

This clonotype was found a few times. The CDR3 coding sequence is TGTGCCAGCAGTCTGGGGACGGGACAGGGGGCGGGCGAGCAGTACTTC. Translating it yields CASSLGTGQGAGEQYF. The chain is built from TRBV28 and TRBJ2-5; 12 bases are a match to TRBD1. The assigned J gene may be wrong: the sequence end matches TRBJ2-7 better. The CDR3 totals 16 residues. Germline loops: CDR1 MDHEN, CDR2 SYDVKM.

The rearrangement joins TRBV11-2 to TRBJ2-2; D is perhaps TRBD2 (6 bases). The CDR3 runs 16 residues. The V end was cut by 3 bases, the J end by 0 bases, with 11 bases between. Germline V gives CDR1 SGHAT, CDR2 FQNNGV. CDR3 region: CASSFRAGPNTGELFF. CDR3 DNA: TGTGCCAGCAGCTTTCGAGCGGGCCCGAACACCGGGGAGCTGTTTTTT. Full variable domain (rest looked up from reference TRBV11-2 and TRBJ2-2): EAGVAQSPRYKIIEKRQSVAFWCNPISGHATLYWYQQILGQGPKLLIQFQNNGVVDDSQLPKDRFSAERLKGVDSTLKIQPAKLEDSAVYLCASSFRAGPNTGELFFGEGSRLTVL.

A word on this clonotype: A much larger clonotype is one base distant, so this may be a read error. The J gene is TRBJ2-1, the V gene TRBV5-5; D tentatively reads TRBD1 or TRBD2 (6 bases each). Germline V gene lookup returns CDR1 SGHKS and CDR2 YYEKEE (reference sequence). The CDR3 totals 16 residues. Trimming left V 2 bases short and J 12 bases short, with 24 bases between. As DNA, the CDR3 is TGTGCCAGCAGCTTCTACCCGGAACGGGGGCAGCGCGGGCAGTTCTTC. Translation: CASSFYPERGQRGQFF. Looking up the rest from reference TRBV5-5 and TRBJ2-1 gives the full variable domain: DAGVTQSPTHLIKTRGQQVTLRCSPISGHKSVSWYQQVLGQGPQFIFQYYEKEERGRGNFPDRFSARQFPNYSSELNVNALLLGDSALYLCASSFYPERGQRGQFFGPGTRLTVL.

V is TRBV4-2 and J is TRBJ2-2, with D maybe TRBD2 (6 bases). CDR1 LGHNA and CDR2 YNFKEQ come from the germline V gene. CDR3 size: 14 residues. V dropped 1 base and J dropped 5 bases, with 8 bases sitting between them. As DNA, the CDR3 is TGTGCCAGCAGCCAAGGAGGAGGGACCGGGGAGCTGTTTTTT. It translates to CASSQGGGTGELFF.

This chain uses TRBV20-1 with TRBJ2-1; possible D gene TRBD2, 5 bases. There are 15 residues in the CDR3. Germline CDR1 and CDR2: DFQATT and SNEGSKA (reference sequence). V was trimmed by 0 bases and J by 5 bases, leaving 14 bases between them. The CDR3 coding sequence is TGCAGTGCTAGAGATTTAGCGAGGCTTAACAATGAGCAGTTCTTC. This encodes CSARDLARLNNEQFF.

V is TRBV7-9 and J is TRBJ1-1; D gene ambiguous. The CDR3 spans 12 residues. The V and J ends lost 5 bases and 3 bases respectively, with 7 bases between them. Per the germline V gene, CDR1 is SEHNR and CDR2 is FQNEAQ (reference sequence). The CDR3 region is CASSDLYTEAFF. The CDR3 region has the DNA TGTGCCAGCAGCGATCTCTACACTGAAGCTTTCTTT.

In this sample, this clonotype turned up a few times. The V and J genes are TRBV29-1 and TRBJ2-1, with D maybe TRBD2 (5 bases). Germline-derived CDR1 and CDR2 are SQVTM and ANQGSEA. Between the trimmed V and J ends, which lost 4 bases and 10 bases, there was a span of 17 bases. The CDR3 covers 13 residues. CDR3 bases: TGCAGCGTTGCCAGCGGCCACGTAGCCGAGCAGTTCTTC. Residues: CSVASGHVAEQFF.